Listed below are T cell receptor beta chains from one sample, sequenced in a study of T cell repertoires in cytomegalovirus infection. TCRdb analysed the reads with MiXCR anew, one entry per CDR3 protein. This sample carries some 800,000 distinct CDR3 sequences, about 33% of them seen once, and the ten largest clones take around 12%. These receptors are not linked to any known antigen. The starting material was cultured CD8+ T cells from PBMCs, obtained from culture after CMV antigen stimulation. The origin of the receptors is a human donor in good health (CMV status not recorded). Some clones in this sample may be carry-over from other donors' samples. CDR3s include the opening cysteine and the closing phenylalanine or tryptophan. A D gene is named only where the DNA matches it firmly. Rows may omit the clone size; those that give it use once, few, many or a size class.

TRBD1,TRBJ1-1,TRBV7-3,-,CASSLVRQGNTEAFF
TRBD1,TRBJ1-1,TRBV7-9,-,CASKQGAGEAFF
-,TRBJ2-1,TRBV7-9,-,CASSPSGDYNEQFF
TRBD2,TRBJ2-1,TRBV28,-,CASSASGGYREQFF
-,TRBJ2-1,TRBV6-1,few,CASSVGRIGQFF
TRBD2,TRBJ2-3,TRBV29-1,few,CSVLGLEGTDTQYF
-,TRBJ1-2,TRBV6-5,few,CASSYAGGTYGYTF
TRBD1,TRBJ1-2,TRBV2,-,CASRDRGKDYGYTF
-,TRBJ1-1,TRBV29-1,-,CSVEELGTEAFF
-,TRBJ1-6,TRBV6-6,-,CASSLPGRDYHGDSPLHF
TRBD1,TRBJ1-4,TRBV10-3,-,CAISELGTENEKLFF
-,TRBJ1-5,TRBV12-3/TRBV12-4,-,CASNQGPGMPQHF
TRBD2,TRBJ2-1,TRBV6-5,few,CASSYSIRLGRDNEQFF